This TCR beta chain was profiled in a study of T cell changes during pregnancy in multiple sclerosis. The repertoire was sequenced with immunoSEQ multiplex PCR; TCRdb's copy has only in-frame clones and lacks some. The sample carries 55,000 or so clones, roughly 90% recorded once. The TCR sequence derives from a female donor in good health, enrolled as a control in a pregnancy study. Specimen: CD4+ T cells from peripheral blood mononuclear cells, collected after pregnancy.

The CDR3 region is CASSQSGGRAQPQHF. The CDR3, as DNA: TGTGCCAGCAGCCAATCGGGGGGGAGGGCTCAGCCCCAGCATTTT. V and J are TRBV16 and TRBJ1-5; the D gene is possibly TRBD1 (5 bases). Germline V gene sequence: CDR1 KGHSY, CDR2 FQNENV. V shed 0 bases and J shed 6 bases, with 12 bases lying between them. The CDR3 is made up of 15 amino acids.